Listed below are T cell receptor beta chains from one sample, sequenced in a study of blood T cell repertoires in COVID-19. Produced via immunoSEQ multiplex PCR; TCRdb's table is partial and in-frame only. The table has 200,000 to 250,000 clones, roughly 89% seen once. Sequenced input: peripheral blood. Receptor source: a man aged 30 to 45 who had recovered from COVID-19. Each CDR3 is given with its conserved first and last residue. D genes are given only for firm matches. A clone size is listed for some rows: how often the clone was seen (once, few, many), or a class if it is expanded.

abundance: -; j_gene: TRBJ2-7; len: 12; v_gene: TRBV2; d_gene: TRBD1; CDR3aa: CASGQGAYEQYF; CDR3nt: TGTGCCAGCGGGCAGGGGGCCTACGAGCAGTACTTC
abundance: -; j_gene: TRBJ1-4; len: 13; v_gene: TRBV24-1; d_gene: -; CDR3aa: CATRAGGDEKLFF; CDR3nt: TGTGCCACCAGGGCGGGCGGGGATGAAAAACTGTTTTTT
abundance: -; j_gene: TRBJ2-7; len: 14; v_gene: TRBV3-1/TRBV3-2; d_gene: -; CDR3aa: CASSHPDRPYEQYF; CDR3nt: TGTGCCAGCAGCCATCCCGACAGGCCCTACGAGCAGTACTTC
abundance: -; j_gene: TRBJ2-2; len: 17; v_gene: TRBV7-8; d_gene: TRBD2; CDR3aa: CASSPWTSGINTGELFF; CDR3nt: TGTGCCAGCAGCCCCTGGACTAGCGGGATTAACACCGGGGAGCTGTTTTTT
abundance: -; j_gene: TRBJ2-1; len: 15; v_gene: TRBV7-9; d_gene: TRBD1; CDR3aa: CASSLLGTVYNEQFF; CDR3nt: TGTGCCAGCAGCTTATTAGGGACAGTATACAATGAGCAGTTCTTC
abundance: once; j_gene: TRBJ2-1; len: 11; v_gene: TRBV3-1/TRBV3-2; d_gene: -; CDR3aa: CASSLKGEQFF; CDR3nt: TGTGCCAGCAGCCTTAAGGGGGAGCAGTTCTTC
abundance: few; j_gene: TRBJ2-1; len: 16; v_gene: TRBV9; d_gene: TRBD2; CDR3aa: CASSVGVAGGVGEQFF; CDR3nt: TGTGCCAGCAGCGTAGGCGTAGCGGGGGGGGTTGGTGAGCAGTTCTTC
abundance: -; j_gene: TRBJ2-3; len: 14; v_gene: TRBV6-5; d_gene: TRBD1; CDR3aa: CASRTTGDSDTQYF; CDR3nt: TGTGCCAGCAGGACGACAGGGGACTCAGATACGCAGTATTTT
abundance: -; j_gene: TRBJ2-5; len: 14; v_gene: TRBV5-1; d_gene: -; CDR3aa: CASSLDTGQETQYF; CDR3nt: TGCGCCAGCAGCTTGGATACGGGGCAAGAGACCCAGTACTTC
abundance: -; j_gene: TRBJ2-1; len: 13; v_gene: TRBV29-1; d_gene: TRBD2; CDR3aa: CSVEERGAGEQFF; CDR3nt: TGCAGCGTTGAAGAGCGGGGGGCTGGTGAGCAGTTCTTC
abundance: -; j_gene: TRBJ2-2; len: 13; v_gene: TRBV5-1; d_gene: TRBD1; CDR3aa: CASSLQGAGELFF; CDR3nt: TGCGCCAGCAGCTTACAGGGGGCCGGGGAGCTGTTTTTT
abundance: -; j_gene: TRBJ2-5; len: 14; v_gene: TRBV24-1; d_gene: -; CDR3aa: CATSDDRNQETQYF; CDR3nt: TGTGCCACCAGTGACGACAGAAATCAAGAGACCCAGTACTTC
abundance: -; j_gene: TRBJ2-2; len: 14; v_gene: TRBV5-5; d_gene: -; CDR3aa: CASSLSIRDGELFF; CDR3nt: TGTGCCAGCAGCTTATCAATCCGGGACGGGGAGCTGTTTTTT
abundance: -; j_gene: TRBJ2-2; len: 18; v_gene: TRBV18; d_gene: TRBD2; CDR3aa: CASSQSPGGGEATGELFF; CDR3nt: TGTGCCAGCTCACAATCCCCAGGCGGGGGGGAAGCCACCGGGGAGCTGTTTTTT
abundance: -; j_gene: TRBJ1-2; len: 13; v_gene: TRBV19; d_gene: -; CDR3aa: CASSPRQDYGYTF; CDR3nt: TGTGCCAGTAGTCCCCGACAAGACTATGGCTACACCTTC
abundance: -; j_gene: TRBJ2-7; len: 11; v_gene: TRBV20-1; d_gene: -; CDR3aa: CSARELAAQYF; CDR3nt: TGCAGTGCTAGAGAACTCGCGGCCCAGTACTTC
abundance: -; j_gene: TRBJ2-5; len: 15; v_gene: TRBV5-1; d_gene: TRBD1; CDR3aa: CASSLTDRGGETQYF; CDR3nt: TGCGCCAGCAGCTTGACTGACAGGGGGGGAGAGACCCAGTACTTC
abundance: -; j_gene: TRBJ1-6; len: 15; v_gene: TRBV6-5; d_gene: TRBD1; CDR3aa: CASNQLTGGNSPLHF; CDR3nt: TGTGCCAGCAACCAGTTGACAGGGGGGAATTCACCCCTCCACTTT
abundance: -; j_gene: TRBJ1-1; len: 13; v_gene: TRBV7-2; d_gene: -; CDR3aa: CASSLTGERRAFF; CDR3nt: TGTGCCAGCAGCTTAACCGGGGAGAGAAGGGCTTTCTTT
abundance: -; j_gene: TRBJ1-2; len: 14; v_gene: TRBV6-5; d_gene: -; CDR3aa: CASHRQLDVYGYTF; CDR3nt: TGTGCCAGCCATAGACAGCTAGACGTCTATGGCTACACCTTC
abundance: -; j_gene: TRBJ1-1; len: 13; v_gene: TRBV5-1; d_gene: TRBD1; CDR3aa: CASSFMGQGKAFF; CDR3nt: TGCGCCAGCAGCTTTATGGGACAGGGGAAGGCTTTCTTT
abundance: -; j_gene: TRBJ2-1; len: 11; v_gene: TRBV5-1; d_gene: -; CDR3aa: CASSFYTEQFF; CDR3nt: TGCGCCAGCAGCTTTTACACTGAGCAGTTCTTC
abundance: -; j_gene: TRBJ2-7; len: 14; v_gene: TRBV7-2; d_gene: -; CDR3aa: CASTTRGAFYEQYF; CDR3nt: TGTGCCAGCACCACTCGGGGGGCCTTCTACGAGCAGTACTTC
abundance: once; j_gene: TRBJ2-5; len: 17; v_gene: TRBV3-1/TRBV3-2; d_gene: TRBD2; CDR3aa: CASSRTTSGEIQETQYF; CDR3nt: TGTGCCAGCAGCCGAACGACTAGCGGGGAAATCCAAGAGACCCAGTACTTC
abundance: -; j_gene: TRBJ2-7; len: 14; v_gene: TRBV2; d_gene: -; CDR3aa: CASSEAGIGYEQYF; CDR3nt: TGTGCCAGCAGTGAGGCGGGTATAGGGTACGAGCAGTACTTC
abundance: few; j_gene: TRBJ1-3; len: 17; v_gene: TRBV5-6; d_gene: -; CDR3aa: CASSHRTTGQRGNTIYF; CDR3nt: TGTGCCAGCAGCCACAGAACGACCGGACAGAGAGGAAACACCATATATTTT
abundance: -; j_gene: TRBJ1-2; len: 14; v_gene: TRBV7-2; d_gene: -; CDR3aa: CASSFAGSRNGYTF; CDR3nt: TGTGCCAGCAGCTTTGCGGGCAGTCGAAATGGCTACACCTTC
abundance: -; j_gene: TRBJ2-1; len: 15; v_gene: TRBV7-9; d_gene: -; CDR3aa: CASSLWGDPYNEQFF; CDR3nt: TGTGCCAGCAGCTTATGGGGGGACCCCTACAATGAGCAGTTCTTC
abundance: -; j_gene: TRBJ2-3; len: 14; v_gene: TRBV7-2; d_gene: -; CDR3aa: CASSAAASTDTQYF; CDR3nt: TGTGCCAGCAGCGCGGCGGCGTCCACAGATACGCAGTATTTT
abundance: -; j_gene: TRBJ1-4; len: 14; v_gene: TRBV9; d_gene: TRBD1; CDR3aa: CASSPTGGWEKLFF; CDR3nt: TGTGCCAGCAGCCCAACAGGGGGTTGGGAAAAACTGTTTTTT
abundance: -; j_gene: TRBJ1-5; len: 15; v_gene: TRBV6-5; d_gene: -; CDR3aa: CASFAPGKGDQPQHF; CDR3nt: TGTGCCAGTTTCGCTCCGGGGAAGGGGGATCAGCCCCAGCATTTT
abundance: -; j_gene: TRBJ2-3; len: 13; v_gene: TRBV6-5; d_gene: TRBD2; CDR3aa: CASKRGLTDTQYF; CDR3nt: TGTGCCAGTAAGCGGGGCCTCACAGATACGCAGTATTTT
abundance: -; j_gene: TRBJ2-2; len: 13; v_gene: TRBV12-3/TRBV12-4; d_gene: -; CDR3aa: CATNLPPAGELFF; CDR3nt: TGTGCCACCAATCTGCCCCCGGCCGGGGAGCTGTTTTTT
abundance: few; j_gene: TRBJ2-5; len: 14; v_gene: TRBV7-2; d_gene: -; CDR3aa: CASSSSRGGETQYF; CDR3nt: TGTGCCAGCAGCTCCTCCAGGGGTGGGGAGACCCAGTACTTC
abundance: once; j_gene: TRBJ2-1; len: 16; v_gene: TRBV6-6; d_gene: -; CDR3aa: CASSRQAFSSYNEQFF; CDR3nt: TGTGCCAGCAGTCGACAGGCCTTCAGCTCCTACAATGAGCAGTTCTTC
abundance: -; j_gene: TRBJ2-7; len: 14; v_gene: TRBV6-5; d_gene: -; CDR3aa: CASSLGGQLYEQYF; CDR3nt: TGTGCCAGCAGCCTAGGAGGACAGCTCTACGAGCAGTACTTC
abundance: -; j_gene: TRBJ2-3; len: 18; v_gene: TRBV7-9; d_gene: TRBD2; CDR3aa: CASSSTPISGGPVDTQYF; CDR3nt: TGTGCCAGCAGCTCCACTCCCATTAGCGGGGGGCCCGTAGATACGCAGTATTTT
abundance: once; j_gene: TRBJ1-1; len: 14; v_gene: TRBV24-1; d_gene: TRBD1; CDR3aa: CATPHGQGVTEAFF; CDR3nt: TGTGCCACTCCCCACGGACAGGGGGTAACTGAAGCTTTCTTT
abundance: -; j_gene: TRBJ1-1; len: 16; v_gene: TRBV9; d_gene: TRBD1; CDR3aa: CASSVSPSRGDTEAFF; CDR3nt: TGTGCCAGCAGCGTAAGCCCATCCAGGGGGGACACTGAAGCTTTCTTT
abundance: -; j_gene: TRBJ2-6; len: 16; v_gene: TRBV6-6; d_gene: -; CDR3aa: CASSYFSGAGANVLTF; CDR3nt: TGTGCCAGCAGTTACTTCTCGGGTGCTGGGGCCAACGTCCTGACTTTC
abundance: -; j_gene: TRBJ1-2; len: 13; v_gene: TRBV10-3; d_gene: TRBD1; CDR3aa: CAITEGTGEGYTF; CDR3nt: TGTGCCATCACCGAAGGGACAGGGGAAGGCTACACCTTC
abundance: -; j_gene: TRBJ1-5; len: 16; v_gene: TRBV20-1; d_gene: -; CDR3aa: CSASLRGALGNQPQHF; CDR3nt: TGCAGTGCTAGTCTCCGGGGGGCCCTGGGCAATCAGCCCCAGCATTTT
abundance: -; j_gene: TRBJ1-1; len: 11; v_gene: TRBV12-3/TRBV12-4; d_gene: -; CDR3aa: CASTVDTEAFF; CDR3nt: TGTGCCAGCACGGTTGACACTGAAGCTTTCTTT
abundance: -; j_gene: TRBJ1-2; len: 15; v_gene: TRBV4-3; d_gene: -; CDR3aa: CASSQEQGGNYGYTF; CDR3nt: TGCGCCAGCAGCCAAGAACAGGGTGGGAACTATGGCTACACCTTC
abundance: once; j_gene: TRBJ1-5; len: 14; v_gene: TRBV5-1; d_gene: -; CDR3aa: CASSLGGPHQPQHF; CDR3nt: TGCGCCAGCAGCTTGGGGGGCCCCCATCAGCCCCAGCATTTT
abundance: -; j_gene: TRBJ1-2; len: 12; v_gene: TRBV13; d_gene: TRBD1; CDR3aa: CASSPDRAGYTF; CDR3nt: TGTGCCAGCAGCCCTGACAGGGCTGGCTACACCTTC
abundance: -; j_gene: TRBJ1-4; len: 15; v_gene: TRBV27; d_gene: -; CDR3aa: CASSPSGGTNEKLFF; CDR3nt: TGTGCCAGCAGTCCCTCGGGAGGGACTAATGAAAAACTGTTTTTT
abundance: -; j_gene: TRBJ2-2; len: 16; v_gene: TRBV19; d_gene: -; CDR3aa: CASSKLAGRSAGELFF; CDR3nt: TGTGCCAGTAGTAAGTTGGCGGGACGCTCGGCCGGGGAGCTGTTTTTT
abundance: -; j_gene: TRBJ1-2; len: 13; v_gene: TRBV5-1; d_gene: -; CDR3aa: CASSRGNNYGYTF; CDR3nt: TGCGCCAGCAGTAGGGGTAATAACTATGGCTACACCTTC
abundance: -; j_gene: TRBJ1-2; len: 13; v_gene: TRBV6-2/TRBV6-3; d_gene: -; CDR3aa: CASSQDRNYGYTF; CDR3nt: TGTGCCAGCAGTCAGGACAGAAACTATGGCTACACCTTC
abundance: -; j_gene: TRBJ2-3; len: 13; v_gene: TRBV19; d_gene: -; CDR3aa: CASTKGSTDTQYF; CDR3nt: TGTGCCAGTACTAAGGGGAGCACAGATACGCAGTATTTT
abundance: -; j_gene: TRBJ1-1; len: 13; v_gene: TRBV10-2; d_gene: TRBD1; CDR3aa: CASRDRVNPEAFF; CDR3nt: TGCGCCAGCAGGGACAGGGTGAACCCTGAAGCTTTCTTT
abundance: -; j_gene: TRBJ1-1; len: 15; v_gene: TRBV25-1; d_gene: TRBD1; CDR3aa: CASSESEGGNTEAFF; CDR3nt: TGTGCCAGCAGTGAATCAGAAGGGGGCAACACTGAAGCTTTCTTT